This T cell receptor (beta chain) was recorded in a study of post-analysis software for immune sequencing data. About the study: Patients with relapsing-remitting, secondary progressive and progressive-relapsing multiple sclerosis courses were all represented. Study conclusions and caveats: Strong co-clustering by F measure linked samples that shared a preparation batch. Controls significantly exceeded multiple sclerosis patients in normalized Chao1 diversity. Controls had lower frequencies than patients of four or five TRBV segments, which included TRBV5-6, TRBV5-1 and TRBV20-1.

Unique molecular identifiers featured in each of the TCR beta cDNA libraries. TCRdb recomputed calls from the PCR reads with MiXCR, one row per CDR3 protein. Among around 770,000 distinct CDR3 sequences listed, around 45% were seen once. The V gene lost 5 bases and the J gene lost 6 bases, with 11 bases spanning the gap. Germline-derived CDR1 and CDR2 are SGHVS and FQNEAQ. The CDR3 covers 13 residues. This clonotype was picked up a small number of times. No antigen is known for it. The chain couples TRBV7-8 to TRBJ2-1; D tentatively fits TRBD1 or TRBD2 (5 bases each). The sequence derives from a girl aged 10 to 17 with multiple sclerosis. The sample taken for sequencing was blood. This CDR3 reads CASSPRAGNEQFF. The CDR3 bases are TGTGCCAGCAGCCCCAGGGCGGGCAATGAGCAGTTCTTC.